This T cell receptor (beta chain) derives from a study of OX40 agonist ivuxolimab in advanced cancers. Study-level information: A diagnosis of hepatocellular carcinoma, melanoma, renal cell or head and neck cancer was present in dose-escalation patients.

Concerning this clone: What it binds is not known.

The V gene lost 3 bases and the J gene lost 8 bases, with 8 bases spanning the gap. From germline, CDR1 is SNHLY and CDR2 FYNNEI. This CDR3 has 12 amino acids. The assay was immunoSEQ multiplex PCR, and TCRdb's table has in-frame clones only and misses some. The profile shows about 40,000 clones, about 87% of them singletons. Study-wide findings and caveats: Averaged across samples, CD8+ T cells carried more expanded clones than CD4+ did. In the expanded peripheral T cells, antigen specificity was never determined. By week 6 at 0.1 to 3.0 mg/kg, blood CD4+ and CD8+ T cells had expanded clonally.

Sequencing was performed on CD4+ or CD8+ T cells sorted from blood, taken in a trial of the OX40 agonist ivuxolimab. The J gene is TRBJ2-1, the V gene TRBV2; no clear D gene. The receptor's source is an adult with an advanced solid tumor such as melanoma, head and neck, liver or kidney cancer. The CDR3 sequence is CASSDQAYEQFF. CDR3 coding DNA: TGTGCCAGCAGTGATCAAGCGTATGAGCAGTTCTTC.